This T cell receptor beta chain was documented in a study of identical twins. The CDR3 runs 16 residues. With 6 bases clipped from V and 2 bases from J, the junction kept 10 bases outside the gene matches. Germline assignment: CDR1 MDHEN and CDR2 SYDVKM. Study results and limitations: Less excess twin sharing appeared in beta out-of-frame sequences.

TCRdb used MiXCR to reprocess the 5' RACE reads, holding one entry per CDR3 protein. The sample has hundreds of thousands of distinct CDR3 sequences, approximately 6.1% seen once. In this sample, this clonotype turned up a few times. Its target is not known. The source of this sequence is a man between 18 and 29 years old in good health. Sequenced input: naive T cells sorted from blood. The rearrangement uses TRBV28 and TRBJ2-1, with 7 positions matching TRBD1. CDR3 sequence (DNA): TGTGCCAGCAGACGTTACAGGGGAATGGCCTACAATGAGCAGTTCTTC. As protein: CASRRYRGMAYNEQFF. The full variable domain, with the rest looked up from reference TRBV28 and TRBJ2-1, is DVKVTQSSRYLVKRTGEKVFLECVQDMDHENMFWYRQDPGLGLRLIYFSYDVKMKEKGDIPEGYSVSREKKERFSLILESASTNQTSMYLCASRRYRGMAYNEQFFGPGTRLTVL.